This T cell receptor (beta chain) was captured by sequencing in a study of CD8 T cells in Susac syndrome. At the level of the study: Eight or nine of the sequenced Susac syndrome patients were in remission, and roughly six had active disease. Patients with Susac syndrome were therapy-naive, on corticosteroids, or on intravenous immunoglobulin alone at blood draw.

Looked up from germline, CDR1 is WSHSY and CDR2 is SAAADI. V trimming: 5 bases; J trimming: 6 bases; junction bases outside the gene matches: 10. This CDR3 has 16 amino acids. RNA in amounts of about 0.45 to 1 ug was reverse transcribed with random hexamers. The TCR beta CDR3 was amplified by immunoSEQ multiplex PCR across 54 Vbeta, 13 Jbeta. Via MiXCR, TCRdb re-called the immunoSEQ multiplex PCR reads, giving one row per CDR3 protein. The sample includes approximately 210,000 distinct CDR3 sequences, 85% to 95% of them seen just once. The authors negatively isolated CD8+ and CD4+ T cells and FACS-enriched TEMRA cells. The table lists this clonotype with a count of one.

The chain uses TRBV10-2 and TRBJ2-1; 10 bases fit TRBD1. The TCR was taken from a human donor with Susac syndrome. Material for sequencing was CD4+ T cells from PBMCs. The CDR3 here is CASSRWRGQGSNEQFF. The DNA for the CDR3 is TGCGCCAGCAGTCGATGGAGGGGACAGGGGTCCAATGAGCAGTTCTTC.